This TCR beta chain was recovered during a study of shared clonotypes between healthy human individuals. Across the study: CD4 naive cells filled three plates per donor, CD4 memory three, CD8 naive two and CD8 memory one.

This table comes from immunoSEQ multiplex PCR, and its TCRdb copy is limited to in-frame clones, with some not included. In the table there are millions of clones, about 95% of which are singletons. CD8 cells classed as naive were CD45RO-negative and positively selected for CCR7, excluding terminally differentiated effector memory CD45RA+ cells. The CDR3 has 17 residues. V lost 3 bases, J lost 1 base, and 9 bases stayed unmatched. CDR1 is SGHDT and CDR2 is YYEEEE in the germline V gene. Sequencing was performed on naive CD8+ T cells sorted from blood. This sequence joins TRBV5-6 and TRBJ2-3; 9 bases fit TRBD2. The clonotype originates from a man aged 18-30 years in good health. The CDR3 here is CASSWASSGERTDTQYF. The DNA of the CDR3 is TGTGCCAGCAGCTGGGCGTCTAGCGGGGAGCGCACAGATACGCAGTATTTT.